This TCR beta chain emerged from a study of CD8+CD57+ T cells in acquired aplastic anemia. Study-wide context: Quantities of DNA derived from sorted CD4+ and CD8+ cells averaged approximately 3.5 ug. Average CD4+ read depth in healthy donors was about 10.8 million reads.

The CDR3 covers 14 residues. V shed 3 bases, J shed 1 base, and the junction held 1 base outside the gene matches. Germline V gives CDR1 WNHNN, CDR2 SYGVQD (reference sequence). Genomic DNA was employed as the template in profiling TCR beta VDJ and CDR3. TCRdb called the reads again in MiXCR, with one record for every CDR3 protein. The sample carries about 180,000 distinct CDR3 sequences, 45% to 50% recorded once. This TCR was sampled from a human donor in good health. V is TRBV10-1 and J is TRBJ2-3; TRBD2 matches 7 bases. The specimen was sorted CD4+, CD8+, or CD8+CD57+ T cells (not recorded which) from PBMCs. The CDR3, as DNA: TGCGCCAGCAGTGATGGGGGGGGCACAGATACGCAGTATTTT. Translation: CASSDGGGTDTQYF.